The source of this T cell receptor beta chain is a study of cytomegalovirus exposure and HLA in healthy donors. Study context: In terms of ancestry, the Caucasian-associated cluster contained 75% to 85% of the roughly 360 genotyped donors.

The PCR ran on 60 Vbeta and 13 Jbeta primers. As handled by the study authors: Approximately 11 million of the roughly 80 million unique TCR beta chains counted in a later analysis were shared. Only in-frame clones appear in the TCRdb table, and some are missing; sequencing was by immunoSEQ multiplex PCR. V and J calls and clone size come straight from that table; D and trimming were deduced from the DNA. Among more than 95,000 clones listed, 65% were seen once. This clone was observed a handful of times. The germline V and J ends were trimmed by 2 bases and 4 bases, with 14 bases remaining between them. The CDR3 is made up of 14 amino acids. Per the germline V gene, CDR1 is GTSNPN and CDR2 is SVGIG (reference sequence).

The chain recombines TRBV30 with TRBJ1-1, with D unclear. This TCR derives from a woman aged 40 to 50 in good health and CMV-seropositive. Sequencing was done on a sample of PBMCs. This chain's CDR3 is CAWSLFGSFTEAFF. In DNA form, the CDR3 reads TGTGCCTGGAGTTTATTCGGGTCGTTCACTGAAGCTTTCTTT.